The T cell receptor beta chain described here comes from a study of cytomegalovirus exposure and HLA in healthy donors. Study-wide points: A later analysis, which compared TCR beta chains of equal frequency, found the HLA-associated ones more clonally expanded.

A word on this clone: As yet, its antigen is unknown.

CDR3 size: 13 residues. Per germline, CDR1 SGHDT and CDR2 YYEEEE. With 6 bases clipped from V and 7 bases from J, the junction kept 9 bases outside the gene matches. PCR involved 60 Vbeta and 13 Jbeta primers. Sequencing used immunoSEQ multiplex PCR; TCRdb keeps in-frame clones, though not all of them. The top ten clones hold about 2% of a sample with around 130,000 clones, 81% of them seen once. This sequence originates from a woman in her 40s in good health and CMV-seronegative. The sequencing sample was made of PBMCs. The chain uses TRBV5-6 and TRBJ2-7, with 8 bases aligning to TRBD1. CDR3 sequence reads: CASTSDREREQYF. DNA of the CDR3: TGTGCCAGCACCTCGGACAGGGAAAGGGAGCAGTACTTC.